This TCR beta chain was sequenced in a study of T cells in Graves' hyperthyroidism and ophthalmopathy. TCR beta CDR3 regions were amplified from RNA transcripts. The HTBI set primed first-round TCR CDR3 RT-PCR. TCRdb processed the multiplex PCR reads anew with MiXCR; each CDR3 protein has one entry. The data contain 640,000 or so distinct CDR3 sequences, roughly 14% of them singletons. CDR1 and CDR2 (germline): LNHDA, SQIVND (reference sequence). V dropped 8 bases and J dropped 2; count of bases not matched to a gene: 5. The CDR3 has 13 residues. This chain links TRBV19 with TRBJ2-7; 8 bases line up with TRBD1. This clonotype was obtained from a woman aged 40-49 years with Graves' ophthalmopathy. Sequencing was performed on blood. As DNA, the CDR3 is TGTGCCAGTTCGGGACAGGCTCCCTACGAGCAGTACTTC. This encodes CASSGQAPYEQYF.